This TCR beta chain originates from a study of T cell responses to AZD1222 COVID-19 vaccine. Study-wide findings and caveats: Clonal diversity may have been underestimated in mostly white British donors. When two AZD1222 doses had been given, Spike-specific TCR breadth and depth rose. Spike regions recognized by vaccine-associated CD4 TCRs spanned the protein, led by 160-218 and 743-854. Nearly half of spike-specific TCRs reportedly target variant regions that are unmutated in the B.1.351 and B.1.1.7 variants.

Profiled with immunoSEQ multiplex PCR; TCRdb holds only in-frame clones, not every one. The sample has around 150,000 clones, 90% seen once. Details on this clone: Antigen specificity is unknown.

The CDR3 loop spans 16 amino acids. The V and J ends lost 1 base and 4 bases respectively, with 16 bases between them. Germline CDR1 is MDHEN and CDR2 is SYDVKM. This chain joins TRBV28 and TRBJ1-2, with D unclear. The material was peripheral blood, obtained 28 days after the second AZD1222 dose. This TCR was recovered from an adult who received the AZD1222 COVID-19 vaccine. The CDR3: CASSLSGGKGFYGYTF. As DNA, the CDR3 is TGTGCCAGCAGTTTATCGGGCGGGAAAGGGTTCTATGGCTACACCTTC.